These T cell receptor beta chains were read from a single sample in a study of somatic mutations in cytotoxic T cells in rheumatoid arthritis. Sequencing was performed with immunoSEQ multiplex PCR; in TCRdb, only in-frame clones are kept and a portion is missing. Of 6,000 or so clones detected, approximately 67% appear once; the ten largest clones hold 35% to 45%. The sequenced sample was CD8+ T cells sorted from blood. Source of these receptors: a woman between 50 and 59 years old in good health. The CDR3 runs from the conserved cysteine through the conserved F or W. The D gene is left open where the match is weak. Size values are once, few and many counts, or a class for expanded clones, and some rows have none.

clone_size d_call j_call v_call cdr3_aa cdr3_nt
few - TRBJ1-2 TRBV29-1 CSVEGQGWIDGYTF TGCAGCGTTGAAGGTCAGGGGTGGATCGATGGCTACACCTTC
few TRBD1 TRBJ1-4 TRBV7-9 CASSFFTDRGVEKLFF TGTGCCAGCAGCTTCTTCACGGACAGGGGTGTCGAAAAACTGTTTTTT
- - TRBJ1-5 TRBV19 CASSRAGVDQPQHF TGTGCCAGTAGTAGGGCAGGCGTGGATCAGCCCCAGCATTTT
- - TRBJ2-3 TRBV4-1 CASSPLGTGGGQGASTDTQYF TGCGCCAGCAGCCCTCTAGGTACAGGGGGGGGTCAAGGTGCTAGCACAGATACGCAGTATTTT
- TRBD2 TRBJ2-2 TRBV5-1 CASSRVAGGPNTGELFF TGCGCCAGCTCTCGGGTAGCGGGGGGCCCGAACACCGGGGAGCTGTTTTTT
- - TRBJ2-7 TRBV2 CASTDGGLTVSSYEQYF TGTGCCAGCACTGATGGAGGGTTGACTGTGAGCTCCTACGAGCAGTACTTC
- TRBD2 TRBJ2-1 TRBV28 CASSLGGGEQFF TGTGCCAGCAGTTTAGGCGGGGGTGAGCAGTTCTTC
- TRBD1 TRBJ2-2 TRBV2 CASSEGRGLGTGELFF TGTGCCAGCAGTGAGGGCAGGGGGCTCGGCACCGGGGAGCTGTTTTTT
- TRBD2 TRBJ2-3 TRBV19 CASRGLAGHTDTQYF TGTGCCAGCCGGGGACTAGCGGGCCACACAGATACGCAGTATTTT
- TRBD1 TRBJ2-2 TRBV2 CASTDPSRTGNTGELFF TGTGCCAGCACCGACCCCTCTAGGACAGGAAACACCGGGGAGCTGTTTTTT
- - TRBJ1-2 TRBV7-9 CASSGGGGLYGYTF TGTGCCAGCAGCGGGGGCGGAGGTCTCTATGGCTACACCTTC
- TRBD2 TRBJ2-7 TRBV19 CASSIGSGGTYEQYF TGTGCCAGTAGTATAGGGAGCGGGGGCACCTACGAGCAGTACTTC
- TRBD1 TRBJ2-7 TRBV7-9 CASSSTTGTAGYEQYF TGTGCCAGCAGCTCGACTACCGGGACAGCCGGATACGAGCAGTACTTC
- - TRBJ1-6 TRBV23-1 CASSHPSLRINSPLHF TGCGCCAGCAGTCATCCTAGCCTGCGGATCAATTCACCCCTCCACTTT
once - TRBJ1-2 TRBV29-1 CSVEEFGAGGYGYTF TGCAGCGTTGAAGAATTCGGCGCAGGTGGTTATGGCTACACCTTC
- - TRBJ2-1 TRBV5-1 CASSLSGNYNEQFF TGCGCCAGCAGCTTGTCCGGGAACTACAATGAGCAGTTCTTC
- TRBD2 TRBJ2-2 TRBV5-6 CASSVRSSGGNTGELFF TGTGCCAGCAGCGTGAGGTCCAGCGGGGGGAACACCGGGGAGCTGTTTTTT
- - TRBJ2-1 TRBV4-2 CASSPVRLDNEQFF TGTGCCAGCAGCCCCGTTAGACTAGACAATGAGCAGTTCTTC
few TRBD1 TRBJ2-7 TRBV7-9 CASSAGTGVREQYF TGTGCCAGCAGCGCCGGGACAGGGGTTCGAGAGCAGTACTTC
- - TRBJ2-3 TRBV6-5 CASSYSRSTDTQYF TGTGCCAGCAGTTACTCGAGAAGCACAGATACGCAGTATTTT
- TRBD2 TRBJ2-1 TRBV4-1 CASSQDSSTAGGTSSYNEQFF TGCGCCAGCAGCCAAGATTCCTCCACTGCGGGGGGCACTAGCTCCTACAATGAGCAGTTCTTC
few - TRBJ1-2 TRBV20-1 CSGRGPGTF TGCAGTGGTAGGGGCCCAGGTACCTTC
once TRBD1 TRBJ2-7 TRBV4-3 CASSQAIGTETYEQYF TGCGCCAGCAGCCAAGCGATCGGGACAGAGACCTACGAGCAGTACTTC
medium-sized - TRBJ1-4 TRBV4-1 CASSQVERGGEKLFF TGCGCCAGCAGCCAGGTGGAAAGGGGGGGTGAAAAACTGTTTTTT
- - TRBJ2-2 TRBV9 CASSVVEGAGELFF TGTGCCAGCAGCGTAGTAGAGGGAGCCGGGGAGCTGTTTTTT
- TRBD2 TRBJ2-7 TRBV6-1 CASSEAGGGPYEQYF TGTGCCAGCAGTGAAGCTGGCGGGGGACCCTACGAGCAGTACTTC
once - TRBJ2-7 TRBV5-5 CASSALGSYEQYF TGTGCCAGCAGCGCTCTCGGCTCCTACGAGCAGTACTTC
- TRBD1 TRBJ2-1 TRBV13 CASSSGTGGNEQFF TGTGCCAGCAGCTCCGGGACAGGGGGGAATGAGCAGTTCTTC
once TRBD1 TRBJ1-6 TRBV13 CASSWGQGGNSPLHF TGTGCCAGCAGCTGGGGACAGGGGGGTAATTCACCCCTCCACTTT
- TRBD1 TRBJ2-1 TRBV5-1 CASSVTGGSYNEQFF TGCGCCAGCAGCGTAACAGGGGGGTCCTACAATGAGCAGTTCTTC
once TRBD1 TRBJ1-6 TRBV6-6 CASRGQGQGDSPLHF TGTGCCAGCAGGGGACAGGGGCAAGGGGATTCACCCCTCCACTTT
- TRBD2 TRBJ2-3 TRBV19 CASRETGGASDTQYF TGTGCCAGCAGGGAGACGGGGGGGGCCTCAGATACGCAGTATTTT
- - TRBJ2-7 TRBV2 CASSGAAGQRYEQYF TGTGCCAGCAGTGGTGCTGCAGGGCAGAGGTACGAGCAGTACTTC
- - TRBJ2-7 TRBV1 CTSSQPKTGIASYEQYF TGCACCAGCAGCCAACCTAAAACAGGGATCGCGTCCTACGAGCAGTACTTC
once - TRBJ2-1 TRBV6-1 CASSRDLDSEQFF TGTGCCAGCAGTCGGGACTTAGACTCTGAGCAGTTCTTC
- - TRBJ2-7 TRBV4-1 CASSPTGYEQYF TGCGCCAGCAGCCCAACTGGCTACGAGCAGTACTTC
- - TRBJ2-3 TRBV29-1 CSADGGPGTDTQYF TGCAGCGCTGACGGGGGGCCAGGAACAGATACGCAGTATTTT
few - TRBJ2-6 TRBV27 CASSYSGANVLTF TGTGCCAGCAGCTACTCTGGGGCCAACGTCCTGACTTTC
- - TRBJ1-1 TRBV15 CATSTRRTEAFF TGTGCCACCAGCACGAGGCGCACTGAAGCTTTCTTT
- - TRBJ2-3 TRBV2 CAGRDFSTDTQYF TGTGCCGGAAGGGACTTTAGCACAGATACGCAGTATTTT
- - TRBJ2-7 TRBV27 CAISDPRDSYEQYF TGTGCCATCAGTGACCCCAGGGACTCCTACGAGCAGTACTTC
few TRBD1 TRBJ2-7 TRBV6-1 CASRNRDRGWEQYF TGTGCCAGCAGGAACCGGGACAGGGGTTGGGAGCAGTACTTC
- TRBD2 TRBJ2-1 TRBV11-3 CASSLLRGTSGGAVEQFF TGTGCCAGCAGCTTGCTTCGGGGTACTAGCGGGGGGGCGGTGGAGCAGTTCTTC
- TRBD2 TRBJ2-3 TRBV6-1 CASSPDRGVTDTQYF TGTGCCAGCAGTCCGGACCGGGGGGTCACAGATACGCAGTATTTT
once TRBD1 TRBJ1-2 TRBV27 CASSYRQGAHGYTF TGTGCCAGCAGTTACCGACAGGGGGCCCATGGCTACACCTTC
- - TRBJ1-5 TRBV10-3 CAISESGGYQPQHF TGTGCCATCAGTGAGTCCGGGGGGTACCAGCCCCAGCATTTT
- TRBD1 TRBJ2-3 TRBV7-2 CASSLEGDSSWSLADTQYF TGTGCCAGCAGCTTAGAGGGGGACAGCTCATGGTCATTGGCAGATACGCAGTATTTT
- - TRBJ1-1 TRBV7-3 CASSSAGVAEAFF TGTGCCAGCAGCTCTGCAGGGGTTGCTGAAGCTTTCTTT
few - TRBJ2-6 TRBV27 CASKGHSGANVLTF TGTGCCAGCAAGGGGCACTCTGGGGCCAACGTCCTGACTTTC
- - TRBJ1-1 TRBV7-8 CASSLGGLEGPNTEAFF TGTGCCAGCAGCTTAGGTGGGTTGGAGGGTCCCAACACTGAAGCTTTCTTT
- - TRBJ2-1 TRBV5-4 CASSSGLASGNEQFF TGTGCCAGCAGTTCGGGACTCGCATCCGGGAATGAGCAGTTCTTC
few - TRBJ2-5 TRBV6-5 CASSYHRSSHETQYF TGTGCCAGCAGTTACCACAGGTCCAGCCATGAGACCCAGTACTTC
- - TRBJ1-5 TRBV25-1 CASSESDGSNQPQHF TGTGCCAGCAGTGAATCTGACGGGAGCAATCAGCCCCAGCATTTT
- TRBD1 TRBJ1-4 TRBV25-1 CASSAAGTGLNEKLFF TGTGCCAGCAGTGCAGCCGGGACAGGCCTAAATGAAAAACTGTTTTTT
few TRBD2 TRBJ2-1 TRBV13 CASSLEAGPYNEQFF TGTGCCAGCAGCTTAGAAGCGGGGCCCTACAATGAGCAGTTCTTC
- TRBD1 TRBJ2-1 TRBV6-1 CASSEGDREYNEQFF TGTGCCAGCAGTGAAGGGGACAGGGAATACAATGAGCAGTTCTTC
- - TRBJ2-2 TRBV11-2 CASSLDLYTGELFF TGTGCCAGCAGCTTAGATCTGTACACCGGGGAGCTGTTTTTT
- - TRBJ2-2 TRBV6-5 CASSYSQGSGELFF TGTGCCAGCAGTTACTCACAGGGTTCCGGGGAGCTGTTTTTT
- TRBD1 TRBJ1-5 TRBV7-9 CASSPLDRGSGQPQHF TGTGCCAGCAGCCCTCTCGACAGGGGAAGTGGACAGCCCCAGCATTTT
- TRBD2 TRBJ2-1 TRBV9 CASSDSGGAGNEQFF TGTGCCAGCAGCGATAGCGGGGGGGCCGGCAATGAGCAGTTCTTC